This T cell receptor beta chain was obtained from a study of blood T cell repertoires in COVID-19. Germline V gives CDR1 SQVTM, CDR2 ANQGSEA. The CDR3 covers 12 residues. V lost 4 bases to trimming and J lost 7 bases, with 13 bases between them. Original methodology: The assay estimated nucleated cells by amplifying reference gene primers. Sequencing was performed with immunoSEQ multiplex PCR; in TCRdb, only in-frame clones are kept and a portion is missing. The V and J calls and the clone size are those of that table, but D and trimming were determined from the DNA. The sample yields some 130,000 clones, 80% to 90% seen once. This clone was recorded a few times.

The chain is built from TRBV29-1 and TRBJ1-1; D possibly corresponds to TRBD1 (6 bases). Sequenced: peripheral blood. This clonotype was sampled from a woman aged 60 to 75 with acute or convalescent COVID-19. The CDR3 loop reads CSVGSGVIEAFF. The CDR3, as DNA: TGCAGCGTTGGTTCAGGGGTCATTGAAGCTTTCTTT.